The present TCR beta chain was sequenced within a study of Graves' ophthalmopathy and Graves' hyperthyroidism. Study information: The authors collected peripheral blood at initial diagnosis, before any treatment. Study-level points and caveats: Blood samples also showed most expanded thyroid clonotypes exceeding 0.001 frequency.

Patients were excluded if they had other autoimmune diseases or uncontrolled infections, and likewise if pregnancy or lactation applied. Thyroid ultrasound, orbital computed tomography, TRAb, serum thyroxine and clinical symptoms formed the basis of diagnosis. The germline V gene has CDR1 KGHSH and CDR2 LQKENI. Trimming took off 6 bases at V and 0 bases at J, with 12 bases between the two ends. CDR3 length: 14 amino acids. Amplification from RNA transcripts yielded the TCR beta CDR3 regions. First-round RT-PCR with HTBI primers preceded a second-round multiplex PCR. TCRdb called the multiplex PCR reads again in MiXCR, with one record for every CDR3 protein. The repertoire consists of about 380,000 distinct CDR3 sequences, with roughly 15% occurring once and the leading ten covering about 7.3%. This clonotype has at least ten counts. Its antigen is currently unknown.

This receptor was taken from a woman under 30 with stable Graves' hyperthyroidism. What was sequenced was peripheral blood. The chain employs TRBV18 and TRBJ2-7; no clear D gene. The DNA for the CDR3 is TGTGCCAGCTCGGCCGATGTCGGCTCCTACGAGCAGTACTTC. Translation gives CASSADVGSYEQYF.